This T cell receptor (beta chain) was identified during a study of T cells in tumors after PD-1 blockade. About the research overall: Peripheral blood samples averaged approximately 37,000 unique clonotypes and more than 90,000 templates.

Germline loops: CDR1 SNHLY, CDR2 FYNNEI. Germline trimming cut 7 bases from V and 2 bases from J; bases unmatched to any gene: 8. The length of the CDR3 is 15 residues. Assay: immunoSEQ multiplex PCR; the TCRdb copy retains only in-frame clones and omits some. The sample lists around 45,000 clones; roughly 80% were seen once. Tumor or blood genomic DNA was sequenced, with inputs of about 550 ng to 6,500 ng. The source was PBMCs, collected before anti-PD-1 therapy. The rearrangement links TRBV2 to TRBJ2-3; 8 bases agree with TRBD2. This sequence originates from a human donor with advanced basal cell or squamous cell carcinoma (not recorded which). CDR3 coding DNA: TGTGCCAGCATAGTAGCGGGGAGATCCACAGATACGCAGTATTTT. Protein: CASIVAGRSTDTQYF.